The TCR beta chain described here comes from a study of T cells expressing NK-cell markers. Study information: Seven sequenced donors out of eight were HCMV-seropositive, one seronegative.

Researchers built TCR beta cDNA using 5'RACE template switching with UMIs. TCRdb re-called the 5' RACE reads, yielding one record per CDR3 amino acid sequence without DNA. Its listing shows hundreds of thousands of distinct CDR3 sequences. The sample was blood T cells: a sorted CD56 or NKG2C T cell subset, CD4+ or CD8+ T cells, or bulk PBMC T cells (not recorded which). The TCR was taken from a woman between 18 and 70 years old in good health.

CDR3 sequence reads: CASSRSGNTGELFF. V gene TRBV7-9 combines with J gene TRBJ2-2. Germline values: CDR1 SEHNR, CDR2 FQNEAQ (reference sequence). The CDR3 is 14 amino acids.